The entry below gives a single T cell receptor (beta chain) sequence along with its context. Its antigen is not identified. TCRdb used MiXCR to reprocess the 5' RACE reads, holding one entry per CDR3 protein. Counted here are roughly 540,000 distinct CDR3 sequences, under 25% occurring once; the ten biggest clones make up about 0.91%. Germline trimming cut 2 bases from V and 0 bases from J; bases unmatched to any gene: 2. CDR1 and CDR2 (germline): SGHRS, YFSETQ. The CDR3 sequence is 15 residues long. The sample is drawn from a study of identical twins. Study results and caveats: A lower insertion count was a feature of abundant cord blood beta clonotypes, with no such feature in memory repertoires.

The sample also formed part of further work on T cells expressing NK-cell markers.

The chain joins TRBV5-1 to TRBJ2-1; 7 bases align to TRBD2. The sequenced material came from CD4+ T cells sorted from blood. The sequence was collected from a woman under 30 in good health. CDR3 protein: CASSFWTSSYNEQFF. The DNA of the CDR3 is TGCGCCAGCAGCTTTTGGACTAGCTCCTACAATGAGCAGTTCTTC. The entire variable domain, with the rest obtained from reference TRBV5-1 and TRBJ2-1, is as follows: KAGVTQTPRYLIKTRGQQVTLSCSPISGHRSVSWYQQTPGQGLQFLFEYFSETQRNKGNFPGRFSGRQFSNSRSEMNVSTLELGDSALYLCASSFWTSSYNEQFFGPGTRLTVL.